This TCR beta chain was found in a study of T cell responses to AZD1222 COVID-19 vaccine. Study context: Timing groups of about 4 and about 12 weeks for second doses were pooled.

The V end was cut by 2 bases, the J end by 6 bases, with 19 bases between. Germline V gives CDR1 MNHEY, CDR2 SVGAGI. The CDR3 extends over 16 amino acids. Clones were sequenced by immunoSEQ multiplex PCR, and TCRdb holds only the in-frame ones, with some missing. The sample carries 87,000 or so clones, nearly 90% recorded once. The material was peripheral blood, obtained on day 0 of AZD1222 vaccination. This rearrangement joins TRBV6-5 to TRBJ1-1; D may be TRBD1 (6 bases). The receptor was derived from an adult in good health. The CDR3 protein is CASSYPSPTGKSEAFF. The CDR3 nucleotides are TGTGCCAGCAGTTACCCGAGCCCCACAGGGAAGTCTGAAGCTTTCTTT.